A selection of T cell receptor beta chains follows, all from one sample in a study of cytomegalovirus exposure and HLA in healthy donors. Profiling relied on immunoSEQ multiplex PCR, and the TCRdb table lists in-frame clones only, not all of them. The repertoire holds fewer than 200,000 clones, 79% seen once, with 2.1% in the top ten. Sequenced input: PBMCs. Source of these receptors: a man aged 35-49 years in good health and CMV-seronegative. Both conserved end residues are part of each CDR3. The D gene is left open where the match is weak. Only part of the rows carry a size: once, few, many, or a class if the clone is expanded.

TRBV5-6,NA,NA,TRBJ2-5,TGTGCCAGCAGTCGCCGACAGGCGGGGACCCAGTACTTC,CASSRRQAGTQYF
TRBV9,NA,NA,TRBJ2-7,TGTGCCAGCAGCGTAGGGCCCCGCGGGTCGGCCGGCGAGCAGTACTTC,CASSVGPRGSAGEQYF
TRBV5-1,TRBD2,NA,TRBJ2-1,TGCGCCAGCAGCTCGGGACTAGCGGGAGAAACCTACAATGAGCAGTTCTTC,CASSSGLAGETYNEQFF
TRBV19,TRBD2,NA,TRBJ2-2,TGTGCCAGTAGTCCACGGAGAGCGGGAGGGCGCTCGACCGGGGAGCTGTTTTTT,CASSPRRAGGRSTGELFF
TRBV7-9,NA,NA,TRBJ2-4,TGTGCCAGCAGCTTTGGAAGGGAGGCCAAAAACATTCAGTACTTC,CASSFGREAKNIQYF
TRBV5-1,NA,NA,TRBJ2-1,TGCGCCAGCAGCTTGGGGCACAATGAGCAGTTCTTC,CASSLGHNEQFF
TRBV11-3,TRBD2,NA,TRBJ2-1,TGTGCCAGCAGCCCAAGGACTAGCGGATACAATGAGCAGTTCTTC,CASSPRTSGYNEQFF
TRBV7-8,TRBD1,NA,TRBJ1-2,TGTGCCAGCAGCTTAGCCCGCGTTCCGCTAAACAGGGGGGGAAGCTATGGCTACACCTTC,CASSLARVPLNRGGSYGYTF
TRBV30,NA,NA,TRBJ2-7,TGTGCCTGGAGTAACAAACTAGCCCTTACCGACGAGCAGTACTTC,CAWSNKLALTDEQYF
TRBV11-3,TRBD1,NA,TRBJ2-1,TGTGCCAGCAGCTTAGACGGGACAGGGAACAATGAGCAGTTCTTC,CASSLDGTGNNEQFF
TRBV19,TRBD1,NA,TRBJ2-1,TGTGCCAGTAGTATGGGGACAGACTACAATGAGCAGTTCTTC,CASSMGTDYNEQFF
TRBV15,NA,NA,TRBJ2-5,TGTGCCACCAGCACACCATCTGGCGGGGGCGGAGAGACCCAGTACTTC,CATSTPSGGGGETQYF
TRBV5-4,TRBD1,NA,TRBJ2-7,TGTGCCAGCAGCGAGGGACAGTTAAGCTCCTACGAGCAGTACTTC,CASSEGQLSSYEQYF
TRBV7-2,NA,NA,TRBJ1-5,TGTGCCAGCAGCAACAAAGTCTATCAGCCCCAGCATTTT,CASSNKVYQPQHF
TRBV20-1,NA,NA,TRBJ1-1,TGCAGTGCCAGATCCGGGAGTGAAGCTTTCTTT,CSARSGSEAFF
TRBV5-1,NA,few,TRBJ2-2,TGCGCCAGCAGCCGCGACTGGGGGCCAGGGGAGCTGTTTTTT,CASSRDWGPGELFF
TRBV19,TRBD2,NA,TRBJ2-1,TGTGCCAGTAGTCCCCAGGGACTAGCGGGAGAGCAGTTCTTC,CASSPQGLAGEQFF